The 13 T cell receptor beta chains below were found in one sample sequenced in a study of CD8 T cells in Susac syndrome (dated by TCRdb to between 2018 and 2021). Libraries were built with the immunoSEQ multiplex PCR assay. RNA was extracted with the RNeasy kit and 0.5 to 1 ug was reverse transcribed using random hexamers. Through fastp at Q25 and MiXCR, TCRdb rebuilt clones from the public reads, retaining in-frame beta chains. Under each unique CDR3 protein, matching rows form one entry showing the most common genes and DNA. The sample table records about 190,000 distinct CDR3 sequences; almost 96% of these occur just once. The ten largest clonotypes hold 0.098% of the sample. The sample comprised CD4+ T cells from PBMCs. The receptors here all came from a human donor with Susac syndrome.

In this sample, this clonotype turned up once. The V gene is TRBV6-2 or TRBV6-3, the J gene TRBJ2-7, with D uncertain. Germline CDR1 is MNHEY and CDR2 is SVGEGT. V was pared by 6 bases and J by 7 bases, with 10 bases between. This CDR3 is 11 amino acids long. CDR3 nucleotides: TGTGCCAGCAGCGACATGAGGGAGCAGTACTTC. This sequence encodes CASSDMREQYF.

The chain employs TRBV29-1 and TRBJ2-7; 9 bases match TRBD1. The germline CDR1 and CDR2 sequences are SQVTM and ANQGSEA. V lost 7 bases and J lost 7; bases outside the gene matches: 8. The CDR3 contains 12 residues. CDR3 region: CSARDRALEQYF. In DNA, the CDR3 is TGCAGCGCACGGGACAGGGCCCTAGAGCAGTACTTC.

The chain recombines TRBV7-9 with TRBJ2-2; TRBD1 aligns across 8 bases. The V gene end was trimmed by 6 bases and the J gene end by 4 bases; junction bases not matched to a gene: 7. CDR1 is SEHNR, CDR2 FQNEAQ, per germline (reference sequence). The CDR3 has 15 amino acids. CDR3 amino acids: CASRPEQGGTGELFF. CDR3 DNA: TGTGCCAGCAGACCCGAACAGGGGGGCACCGGGGAGCTGTTTTTT.

This chain joins TRBV9 and TRBJ2-5, with 10 nucleotides matching TRBD1. This CDR3 is built from 17 residues. Germline V gene sequence: CDR1 SGDLS, CDR2 YYNGEE. V was pared by 0 bases and J by 5 bases, with 10 bases of the junction left unmatched. The CDR3, as DNA: TGTGCCAGCAGCGTAGGAGGTGGGGACAGGGGATTGGAGACCCAGTACTTC. Encoded protein: CASSVGGGDRGLETQYF.

The CDR3 DNA is TGCGCCAGCAGCCATCCCGGACGGATAAACATTCAGTACTTC. Protein: CASSHPGRINIQYF. This chain uses TRBV4-1 with TRBJ2-4, with no clear D. The V end lost 3 bases, the J end lost 6 bases, and 12 bases lay between the germline ends. This CDR3 region has 14 residues. Germline V gene lookup returns CDR1 MGHRA and CDR2 YSYEKL.

This clonotype is a singleton in its sample. The rearrangement links TRBV7-2 to TRBJ2-1; weak D call: TRBD1 (6 bases). Germline V gene sequence: CDR1 SGHTA, CDR2 FQGNSA. The CDR3 length is 16 residues. V was cut by 1 base and J by 1 base, with 11 bases left in between. The CDR3 here is CASSLVTGPSYNEQFF. CDR3 sequence (DNA): TGTGCCAGCAGCTTAGTGACAGGTCCTTCCTACAATGAGCAGTTCTTC.

This chain connects TRBV29-1 to TRBJ2-7; TRBD2 agrees at 8 bases. J lost 6 bases, V lost 8 bases, and 6 bases had no gene match. In germline, CDR1 is SQVTM, CDR2 ANQGSEA. This CDR3 is built from 11 residues. CDR3 residues: CSIGGESEQYF. The CDR3 region has the DNA TGCAGCATCGGGGGGGAGAGCGAGCAGTACTTC.

The chain carries TRBV29-1 and TRBJ2-1; 11 bases are a match to TRBD2. V shed 1 base and J 8 bases; nucleotides not matched to a gene: 13. The CDR3 loop spans 17 amino acids. Per the germline V gene, CDR1 is SQVTM and CDR2 is ANQGSEA. CDR3 DNA sequence: TGCAGCGTTGAAGGGGTAGCGGGGGGGCCAGGTGGAGATGAGCAGTTCTTC. Protein sequence: CSVEGVAGGPGGDEQFF.

The V and J genes are TRBV3-1 and TRBJ2-5, with TRBD2 as a possible D gene (7 bases). Germline values: CDR1 LGHDT, CDR2 YNNKEL (reference sequence). The ends were cut back, 4 bases at V and 2 bases at J, with 14 bases in the middle. The CDR3 spans 15 residues. CDR3 amino acids: CASSPQGGGQETQYF. DNA of the CDR3: TGTGCCAGCAGCCCCCAGGGAGGGGGTCAAGAGACCCAGTACTTC.

CDR3 amino acids: CASSLERGGSPLHF. The CDR3 coding sequence is TGCGCCAGCAGCTTAGAGAGGGGGGGTTCACCCCTCCACTTT. The genes are TRBV5-1 and TRBJ1-6; D is perhaps TRBD1 (6 bases). Germline CDR1 and CDR2: SGHRS and YFSETQ. V was clipped by 2 bases and J by 9 bases, with 12 bases between them. This CDR3 is built from 14 residues.

The chain combines TRBV6-6 with TRBJ2-3, with 7 bases that match TRBD2. CDR1 MNHNY and CDR2 SVGAGI come from the germline V gene (reference sequence). After removal of 0 bases from V and 5 bases from J, the junction contained 5 bases not matched to a gene. CDR3 length equals 15 residues. CDR3 coding DNA: TGTGCCAGCAGTTACTCTGCTAGCGGAGGAGATACGCAGTATTTT. Residues: CASSYSASGGDTQYF.

This sequence joins TRBV20-1 and TRBJ1-1, with D tentatively TRBD1 (5 bases). Deletions cut 2 bases from V and 11 bases from J, with 24 bases between. Germline V gene data show CDR1 as DFQATT and CDR2 as SNEGSKA (reference sequence). The CDR3 is 15 amino acids. The CDR3 is CSARISRGPTREAFF. The CDR3 DNA sequence: TGCAGTGCTAGAATATCAAGGGGCCCTACGCGGGAGGCTTTCTTT.

The chain couples TRBV30 to TRBJ1-5; D is perhaps TRBD1 (6 bases). The V and J ends lost 0 bases and 6 bases respectively, with 12 bases between them. This CDR3 is 14 amino acids long. Germline V lookup: CDR1 GTSNPN, CDR2 SVGIG (reference sequence). The CDR3 spells CAWSVIQGGQPQHF. The CDR3 DNA reads as TGTGCCTGGAGTGTTATACAGGGTGGTCAGCCCCAGCATTTT.